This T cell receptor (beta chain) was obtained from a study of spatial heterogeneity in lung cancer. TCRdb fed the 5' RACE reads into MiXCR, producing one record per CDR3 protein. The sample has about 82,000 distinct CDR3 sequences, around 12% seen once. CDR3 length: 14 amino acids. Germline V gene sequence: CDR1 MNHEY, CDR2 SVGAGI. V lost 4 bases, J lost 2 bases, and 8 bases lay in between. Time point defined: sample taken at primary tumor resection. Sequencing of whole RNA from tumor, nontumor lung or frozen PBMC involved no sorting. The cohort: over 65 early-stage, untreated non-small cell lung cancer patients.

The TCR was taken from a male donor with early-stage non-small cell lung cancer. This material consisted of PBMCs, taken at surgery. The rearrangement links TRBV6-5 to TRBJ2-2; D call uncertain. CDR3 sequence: CASSFATNTGELFF. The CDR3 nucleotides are TGTGCCAGCAGTTTCGCTACTAACACCGGGGAGCTGTTTTTT.